These 29 T cell receptor beta chains came from one sample sequenced in a study of blood T cell repertoires in COVID-19. Profiling relied on immunoSEQ multiplex PCR, and the TCRdb table lists in-frame clones only, not all of them. The sample lists about 240,000 clones, around 86% occurring once. The specimen was peripheral blood. The receptors originated from a man older than 75 with acute or convalescent COVID-19.

The chain links TRBV28 to TRBJ1-5, with D uncertain. CDR1 and CDR2 (germline): MDHEN, SYDVKM. Trimming stripped 6 bases from V and 0 bases from J, with 9 bases between. This CDR3 region has 14 residues. CDR3 sequence (DNA): TGTGCCAGCAGCCTCGGGTTTAGCAATCAGCCCCAGCATTTT. Translation: CASSLGFSNQPQHF.

J is TRBJ1-4 and V is TRBV5-1, with D possibly matching TRBD1 (6 bases). CDR3 length equals 14 residues. Germline assignment: CDR1 SGHRS and CDR2 YFSETQ. V lost 4 bases to trimming and J lost 3 bases, with 10 bases between them. In nucleotides, the CDR3 is TGCGCCAGCAGCCGACAGGATCCTAATGAAAAACTGTTTTTT. Translated, it gives CASSRQDPNEKLFF. The variable domain in full, completed from reference TRBV5-1 and TRBJ1-4, reads KAGVTQTPRYLIKTRGQQVTLSCSPISGHRSVSWYQQTPGQGLQFLFEYFSETQRNKGNFPGRFSGRQFSNSRSEMNVSTLELGDSALYLCASSRQDPNEKLFFGSGTQLSVL.

Notes on this clone: Different DNA sequences within this sample yield the same CDR3. The rearrangement links TRBV28 to TRBJ1-6; no reliable D call. The CDR3 runs to 12 residues. CDR1 MDHEN and CDR2 SYDVKM come from the germline V gene. The V end was cut by 5 bases, the J end by 9 bases, with 8 bases between. The CDR3 DNA reads as TGTGCCAGCAGTCCGCAGGTTTCACCCCTCCACTTT. Its translation is CASSPQVSPLHF. Together with reference TRBV28 and TRBJ1-6, the CDR3 gives the full variable domain: DVKVTQSSRYLVKRTGEKVFLECVQDMDHENMFWYRQDPGLGLRLIYFSYDVKMKEKGDIPEGYSVSREKKERFSLILESASTNQTSMYLCASSPQVSPLHFGNGTRLTVT.

This clone was seen more than once but under ten times. This sequence joins TRBV5-4 and TRBJ1-1; no clear D gene. The CDR3 runs 17 residues. CDR1 is SGHNT and CDR2 is YYREEE in the germline V gene (reference sequence). V was pared by 0 bases and J by 2 bases, with 17 bases between. CDR3 sequence (DNA): TGTGCCAGCAGCTTGGAAACGACTCAACCCTTTAACACTGAAGCTTTCTTT. Encoded protein: CASSLETTQPFNTEAFF.

This rearrangement joins TRBV6-4 to TRBJ1-1; 7 nucleotides match TRBD1. V trimming: 6 bases; J trimming: 5 bases; junction bases outside the gene matches: 9. Looked up from germline, CDR1 is MRHNA and CDR2 is SNTAGT. CDR3 length: 14 amino acids. The CDR3 nucleotides are TGTGCCAGCAGGGTCAGGGGGACGGGAACTGAAGCTTTCTTT. This gives the protein CASRVRGTGTEAFF.

The chain uses TRBV5-6 and TRBJ2-5; 11 positions match TRBD2. V lost 1 base to trimming and J lost 5 bases; unmatched junction nucleotides: 4. Germline V lookup: CDR1 SGHDT, CDR2 YYEEEE. This CDR3 comprises 15 residues. Here the CDR3 DNA reads TGTGCCAGCAGCTTGACGACTAGCGGGGTCGAGACCCAGTACTTC. This encodes CASSLTTSGVETQYF.

The chain carries TRBV10-3 and TRBJ1-2; possible D gene TRBD1, 5 bases. Germline CDR1 is ENHRY and CDR2 is SYGVKD. The length of the CDR3 is 14 residues. Between the trimmed V and J ends, which lost 5 bases and 1 base, there was a span of 11 bases. CDR3 loop: CAISQDTNNYGYTF. CDR3 nucleotide sequence: TGTGCCATCAGTCAGGACACTAATAACTATGGCTACACCTTC.

The rearrangement uses TRBV11-3 and TRBJ2-2, with 12 bases matching TRBD2. V was clipped by 3 bases and J by 4 bases; unmatched bases: 15. Germline CDR1 reads SGHNT; CDR2 reads YENEEA. The CDR3 contains 20 residues. CDR3: CASSLGSHLAGGRRTGELFF. CDR3 DNA: TGTGCCAGCAGCTTGGGGTCGCACCTAGCGGGAGGGCGTCGCACCGGGGAGCTGTTTTTT.

The chain employs TRBV29-1 and TRBJ2-1, with 10 bases lining up with TRBD1. CDR1 SQVTM and CDR2 ANQGSEA come from the germline V gene. V gave up 6 bases and J gave up 7 bases; unmatched junction bases: 3. This CDR3 has 12 amino acids. CDR3 sequence reads: CSVRDRGNEQFF. The CDR3 nucleotides are TGCAGCGTCCGGGACAGGGGTAATGAGCAGTTCTTC.

This CDR3 is CASSSTGGDQPQHF. Written as DNA, the CDR3 is TGTGCCAGCTCATCCACAGGGGGCGATCAGCCCCAGCATTTT. J is TRBJ1-5 and V is TRBV18, with 9 bases that match TRBD1. This CDR3 region has 14 residues. The germline V gene encodes CDR1 KGHSH and CDR2 LQKENI. Trimming took 5 bases from V and 5 from J; bases not matched to a gene: 4.

The CDR3 reads CASSPRTGLYYGYTF. The CDR3 nucleotides are TGTGCCAGCAGTCCCCGGACAGGGCTATACTATGGCTACACCTTC. The chain combines TRBV28 with TRBJ1-2, with 8 positions matching TRBD1. The CDR3 runs 15 residues. Trimming cost V 5 bases and J 3 bases; bases outside gene matches: 8. Germline V gene lookup returns CDR1 MDHEN and CDR2 SYDVKM.

The chain joins TRBV11-2 to TRBJ1-6; 8 positions agree with TRBD1. The CDR3 runs 14 residues. The V gene end was trimmed by 5 bases and the J gene end by 9 bases; junction bases not matched to a gene: 6. Germline lookup yields CDR1 SGHAT and CDR2 FQNNGV. The CDR3 reads CASSQRQGTSPLHF. The CDR3 DNA sequence: TGTGCCAGCAGCCAGCGACAGGGGACTTCACCCCTCCACTTT.

The chain combines TRBV19 with TRBJ2-7; TRBD2 is a possible D gene (5 bases). This CDR3 is built from 13 residues. CDR1 and CDR2 from the germline V gene are LNHDA and SQIVND (reference sequence). The germline V and J ends were trimmed by 3 bases and 4 bases, with 10 bases remaining between them. CDR3 coding DNA: TGTGCCAGTAGTATTCTCGGAGGTTACGAGCAGTACTTC. Protein sequence: CASSILGGYEQYF.

The V call is TRBV5-5, the J call TRBJ2-3; 8 bases are a match to TRBD1. This CDR3 is built from 15 residues. In germline, CDR1 is SGHKS, CDR2 YYEKEE (reference sequence). The junction had 5 bases not matched to a gene; V was cut back by 1 base and J by 4 bases. The CDR3 nucleotides read TGTGCCAGCAGCTTGTTCGCAGGGGGCGCAGATACGCAGTATTTT. Protein sequence: CASSLFAGGADTQYF.

To note about this clone: The identical CDR3 is also encoded by other nucleotide sequences in the sample. The chain joins TRBV18 to TRBJ2-7; possible D gene TRBD1, 5 bases. Looked up from germline, CDR1 is KGHSH and CDR2 is LQKENI. V shed 1 base and J shed 6 bases, with 10 bases lying between them. The CDR3 contains 13 residues. The CDR3 here is CASSPRQGGEQYF. The CDR3 DNA follows: TGTGCCAGCTCACCACGGCAGGGTGGCGAGCAGTACTTC.

The chain uses TRBV4-1 and TRBJ1-5; possible D gene TRBD1, 6 bases. Trimming left V 4 bases short and J 6 bases short, with 13 bases between. Germline CDR1 MGHRA, CDR2 YSYEKL. CDR3 length: 14 amino acids. The CDR3 region has the DNA TGCGCCAGCAGCCTGCAGGGGACGGGTCAGCCCCAGCATTTT. It specifies CASSLQGTGQPQHF.

This clone was seen only once. The chain links TRBV6-5 to TRBJ2-7; TRBD1 aligns across 7 bases. Germline V gene sequence: CDR1 MNHEY, CDR2 SVGAGI. The CDR3 length is 15 residues. With V trimmed by 4 bases and J by 3 bases, 9 bases remained unmatched. CDR3 in DNA: TGTGCCAGCAGTTTCGACAGGGACGACCTCTACGAGCAGTACTTC. Its translation: CASSFDRDDLYEQYF.

The J gene is TRBJ2-7, the V gene TRBV12-3 or TRBV12-4, with D unresolved. The CDR3 has 11 residues. Trimming stripped 1 base from V and 6 bases from J, with 4 bases between. CDR3 loop: CASSLGSEQYF. CDR3 DNA: TGTGCCAGCAGTTTAGGGAGCGAGCAGTACTTC.

The rearrangement links TRBV5-1 to TRBJ2-1, with 11 bases matching TRBD2. The CDR3 length is 16 residues. Germline V gives CDR1 SGHRS, CDR2 YFSETQ. Losses at the gene ends were 4 bases for V and 5 bases for J; bases not matched to a gene: 8. The DNA for the CDR3 is TGCGCCAGCAGCCCTGGCGGGACTAGCGGTAACAATGAGCAGTTCTTC. Protein: CASSPGGTSGNNEQFF.

V is TRBV6-1 and J is TRBJ1-6; 7 bases match TRBD1. From germline, CDR1 is MNHNS and CDR2 SASEGT. The J segment lost 15 bases and the V segment lost 3 bases, leaving 2 bases of the junction unmatched. CDR3 size: 11 residues. CDR3 coding DNA: TGTGCCAGCAGTGACAGGGACAGCCTCCACTTT. Translating it yields CASSDRDSLHF.

The chain combines TRBV27 with TRBJ2-3; maybe TRBD2 (5 bases). Germline V gene sequence: CDR1 MNHEY, CDR2 SMNVEV (reference sequence). The CDR3 covers 16 residues. The germline V and J ends were trimmed by 8 bases and 2 bases, with 20 bases remaining between them. The CDR3 coding sequence is TGTGCCAGCGGTCCGGGGTTCCTTAGAATCACAGATACGCAGTATTTT. Protein product: CASGPGFLRITDTQYF.

Only one count was recorded for this clone. The genes are TRBV3-1 (or the pseudogene TRBV3-2) and TRBJ2-7; 11 bases are shared with TRBD2. This CDR3 is 19 amino acids long. After removal of 0 bases from V and 7 bases from J, the junction contained 17 bases not matched to a gene. The germline V gene has CDR1 LGHDT and CDR2 YNNKEL (reference sequence). The CDR3 region has the DNA TGTGCCAGCAGCCAAGAGCGGCTAGCGGGAGGTCCTGGCTACGAAGAGCAGTACTTC. It codes for CASSQERLAGGPGYEEQYF.

The J gene is TRBJ2-2, the V gene TRBV5-1, with 7 positions matching TRBD1. After removal of 4 bases from V and 7 bases from J, the junction contained 10 bases not matched to a gene. Germline values: CDR1 SGHRS, CDR2 YFSETQ. The CDR3 has 15 amino acids. CDR3 amino acids: CASSHINRGVGELFF. The CDR3 DNA reads TGCGCCAGCAGCCATATAAACAGGGGCGTCGGGGAGCTGTTTTTT.

V is TRBV21-1 and J is TRBJ1-6; TRBD1, the D gene given by the table, was not confirmed from the DNA. TRBV21-1 represents a pseudogene. The CDR3 covers 15 residues. CDR3 coding DNA: TGTGCCAGCATCAAAACAGGGGGTTGGAATTCACCCCTCCACTTT. Translation: CASIKTGGWNSPLHF.

The V gene is TRBV7-8, the J gene TRBJ2-2; D might be TRBD2 (7 bases). CDR3 length: 18 amino acids. Germline lookup yields CDR1 SGHVS and CDR2 FQNEAQ. The germline V and J ends were trimmed by 2 bases and 5 bases, with 21 bases remaining between them. The CDR3, as DNA: TGTGCCAGCAGCTTAATACAGGGACCGGGGGGAAAAACCGGGGAGCTGTTTTTT. Translating gives CASSLIQGPGGKTGELFF.

V gene TRBV5-1 combines with J gene TRBJ2-7, with D possibly TRBD2 on 6 matching bases. Per the germline V gene, CDR1 is SGHRS and CDR2 is YFSETQ. This CDR3 spans 16 amino acids. V lost 0 bases, J lost 5 bases, and 18 bases lay in between. The CDR3 DNA follows: TGCGCCAGCAGCTTGGGGTCAGGGAGGTTGGGTGACGAGCAGTACTTC. Residues: CASSLGSGRLGDEQYF. Using reference TRBV5-1 and TRBJ2-7 for the parts outside the CDR3, the full variable domain is KAGVTQTPRYLIKTRGQQVTLSCSPISGHRSVSWYQQTPGQGLQFLFEYFSETQRNKGNFPGRFSGRQFSNSRSEMNVSTLELGDSALYLCASSLGSGRLGDEQYFGPGTRLTVT.

V and J are TRBV28 and TRBJ1-2, with 9 bases aligning to TRBD1. The length of the CDR3 is 15 residues. The V segment lost 4 bases and the J segment 4 bases; nucleotides outside the gene matches: 7. CDR1 is MDHEN and CDR2 is SYDVKM in the germline V gene. As DNA, the CDR3 is TGTGCCAGCAGTTCCACGGGACAGGGCCTCTATGGCTACACCTTC. Protein sequence: CASSSTGQGLYGYTF.

This clone was detected only a few times. This chain uses TRBV10-3 with TRBJ1-1, with TRBD1 identical over 7 bases. Germline CDR1 is ENHRY and CDR2 is SYGVKD. This CDR3 is 11 amino acids long. V lost 11 bases, J lost 3 bases, and 3 bases stayed unmatched. CDR3 DNA sequence: TGTGCCTCTCAGGGGGACACTGAAGCTTTCTTT. This codes for CASQGDTEAFF.

This rearrangement joins TRBV6-5 to TRBJ1-5; perhaps TRBD1 as D (6 bases). CDR3 length: 13 amino acids. The V and J ends lost 6 bases and 7 bases respectively, with 13 bases between them. Germline loops: CDR1 MNHEY, CDR2 SVGAGI. This chain's CDR3 is CASRTGNRQPQHF. The CDR3, as DNA: TGTGCCAGCAGAACAGGGAATCGACAGCCCCAGCATTTT.